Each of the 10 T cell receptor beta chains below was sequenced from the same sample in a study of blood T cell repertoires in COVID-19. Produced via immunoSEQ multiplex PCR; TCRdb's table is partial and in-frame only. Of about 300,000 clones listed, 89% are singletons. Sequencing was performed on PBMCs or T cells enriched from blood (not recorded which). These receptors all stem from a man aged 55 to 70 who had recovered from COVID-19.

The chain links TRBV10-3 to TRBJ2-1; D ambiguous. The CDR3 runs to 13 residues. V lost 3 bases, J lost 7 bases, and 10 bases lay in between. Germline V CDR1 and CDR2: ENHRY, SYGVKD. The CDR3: CAISDSLTNEQFF. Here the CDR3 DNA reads TGTGCCATCAGTGATTCCCTCACAAATGAGCAGTTCTTC.

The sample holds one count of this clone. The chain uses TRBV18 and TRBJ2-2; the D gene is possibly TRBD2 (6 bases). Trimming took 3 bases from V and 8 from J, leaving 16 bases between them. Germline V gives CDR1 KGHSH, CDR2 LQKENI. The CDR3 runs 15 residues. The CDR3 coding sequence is TGTGCCAGCTCACCCCTCGACGGGGGACGAGGGGAGCTGTTTTTT. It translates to CASSPLDGGRGELFF.

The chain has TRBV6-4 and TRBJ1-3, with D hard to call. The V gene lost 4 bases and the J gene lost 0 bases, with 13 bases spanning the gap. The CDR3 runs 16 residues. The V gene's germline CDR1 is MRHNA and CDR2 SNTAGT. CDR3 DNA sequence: TGTGCCAGCAGTGTTGGAGGACCCAGCTCTGGAAACACCATATATTTT. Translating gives CASSVGGPSSGNTIYF.

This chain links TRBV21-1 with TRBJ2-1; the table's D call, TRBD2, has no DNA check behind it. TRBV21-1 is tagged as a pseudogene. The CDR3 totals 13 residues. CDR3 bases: TGTGCCAGCAGCTTGCGGGTTTCTAATGAGCAGTTCTTC. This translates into CASSLRVSNEQFF.

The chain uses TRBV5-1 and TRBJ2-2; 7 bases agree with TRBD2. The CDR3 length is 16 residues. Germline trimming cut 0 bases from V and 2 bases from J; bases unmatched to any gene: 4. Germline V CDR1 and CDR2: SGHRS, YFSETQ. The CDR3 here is CASSLASGTNTGELFF. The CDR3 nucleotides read TGCGCCAGCAGCTTGGCAAGCGGGACTAACACCGGGGAGCTGTTTTTT.

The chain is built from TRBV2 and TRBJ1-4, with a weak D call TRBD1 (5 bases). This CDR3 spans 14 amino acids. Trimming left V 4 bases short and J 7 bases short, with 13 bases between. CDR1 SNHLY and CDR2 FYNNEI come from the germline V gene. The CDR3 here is CASSVGLQAEKLFF. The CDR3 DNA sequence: TGTGCCAGCAGTGTGGGACTCCAGGCTGAAAAACTGTTTTTT.

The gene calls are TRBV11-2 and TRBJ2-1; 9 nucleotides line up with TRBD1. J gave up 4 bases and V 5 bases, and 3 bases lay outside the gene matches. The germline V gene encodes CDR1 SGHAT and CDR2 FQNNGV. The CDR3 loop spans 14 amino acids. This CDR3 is CASSRDRAYNEQFF. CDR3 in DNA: TGTGCCAGCAGCCGGGACAGGGCTTACAATGAGCAGTTCTTC.

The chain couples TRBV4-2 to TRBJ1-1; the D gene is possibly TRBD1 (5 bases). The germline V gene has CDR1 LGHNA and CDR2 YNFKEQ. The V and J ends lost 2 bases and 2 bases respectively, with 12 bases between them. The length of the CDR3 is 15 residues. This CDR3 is CASSQWDYGNTEAFF. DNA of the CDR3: TGTGCCAGCAGCCAATGGGACTATGGAAACACTGAAGCTTTCTTT.

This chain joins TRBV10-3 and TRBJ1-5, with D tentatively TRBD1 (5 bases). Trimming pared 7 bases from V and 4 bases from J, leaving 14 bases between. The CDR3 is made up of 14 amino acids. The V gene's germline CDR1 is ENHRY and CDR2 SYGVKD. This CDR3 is CAIIPGGGNQPQHF. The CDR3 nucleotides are TGTGCCATCATCCCCGGGGGAGGGAATCAGCCCCAGCATTTT.

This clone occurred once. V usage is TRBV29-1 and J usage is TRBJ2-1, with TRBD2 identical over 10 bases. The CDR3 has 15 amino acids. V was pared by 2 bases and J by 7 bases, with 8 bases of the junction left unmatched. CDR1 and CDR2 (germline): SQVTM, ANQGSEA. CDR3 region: CSVEPPSGRLNEQFF. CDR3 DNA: TGCAGCGTTGAACCCCCTAGCGGGAGATTGAATGAGCAGTTCTTC.